The 12 T cell receptor beta chains in this list originate from one sample, sequenced in a study of molecular identifiers for immune sequencing clone quantification. TCRdb independently ran MiXCR on the PCR reads; one entry per CDR3 protein. The sample holds around 82,000 distinct CDR3 sequences, around a fifth seen once. Sample: naive CD8+ T cells from blood, with Jurkat cell RNA spiked in. Stated subset: FACS-sorted CD8+CD4-CCR7+CD45RA+ naive T cells. Receptors originate from a human donor in good health. Some libraries in this study had Jurkat cell RNA spiked in.

This clonotype was found many times. The CDR3 DNA reads TGTGCCAGCACTGACCGCGGCAGGGAGGGGGAGACCCAGTACTTC. Translation: CASTDRGREGETQYF. The rearrangement joins TRBV2 to TRBJ2-5, with TRBD2 identical over 7 bases. Per germline, CDR1 SNHLY and CDR2 FYNNEI. The CDR3 consists of 15 residues. Trimming removed 7 bases from V and 5 bases from J; junction bases left unmatched: 13.

At least ten counts were recorded for this clonotype. The chain is built from TRBV4-1 and TRBJ2-7; a weak D match, TRBD1 (5 bases). CDR1 is MGHRA and CDR2 is YSYEKL in the germline V gene. The CDR3 contains 14 residues. The V end lost 1 base, the J end lost 7 bases, and 14 bases lay between the germline ends. CDR3 coding DNA: TGCGCCAGCAGCCAAGGGGGCAGGGATGATGAGCAGTACTTC. Encoded protein: CASSQGGRDDEQYF.

This clonotype occurred many times. The genes are TRBV19 and TRBJ2-1; 9 nucleotides align to TRBD1. Germline V gene sequence: CDR1 LNHDA, CDR2 SQIVND (reference sequence). V shed 6 bases and J 9 bases; nucleotides not matched to a gene: 9. This CDR3 contains 14 residues. In DNA, the CDR3 is TGTGCCAGTAGCCCCGGGACAGGGTTATTTGAGCAGTTCTTC. It codes for CASSPGTGLFEQFF.

Ten or more counts support this clonotype. The rearrangement uses TRBV2 and TRBJ2-5; D gene uncertain. The V end lost 3 bases, the J end lost 0 bases, and 5 bases lay between the germline ends. The CDR3 totals 13 residues. CDR1 is SNHLY, CDR2 FYNNEI, per germline. CDR3 amino acids: CASSEGHQETQYF. The CDR3 DNA is TGTGCCAGCAGTGAGGGCCACCAAGAGACCCAGTACTTC.

This clonotype was seen ten or more times. V and J are TRBV3-1 and TRBJ1-1; D remains unclear. This CDR3 has 11 residues. Trimming pared 1 base from V and 6 bases from J, leaving 3 bases between. Germline V gives CDR1 LGHDT, CDR2 YNNKEL (reference sequence). The CDR3 bases are TGTGCCAGCAGCCAAGGACCTGAAGCTTTCTTT. Its translation is CASSQGPEAFF.

This clonotype has at least ten counts. The chain employs TRBV6-2 or TRBV6-3 and TRBJ2-7; D uncertain. V was cut by 6 bases and J by 7 bases, with 13 bases left in between. Germline-derived CDR1 and CDR2 are MNHEY and SVGEGT. This CDR3 is 12 amino acids long. The CDR3 bases are TGTGCCAGCAGACTACCGAAGGCAGAGCAGTACTTC. Its protein product is CASRLPKAEQYF.

This clonotype was detected many times. V is TRBV28 and J is TRBJ1-1, with a possible D match to TRBD1 (5 bases). The V gene's germline CDR1 is MDHEN and CDR2 SYDVKM. Trimming removed 10 bases at V and 8 bases at J, with 17 bases between. There are 12 residues in the CDR3. In nucleotides, the CDR3 is TGTGCCATCTCACGGGGGATGGGGGAAGCTTTCTTT. Its translation is CAISRGMGEAFF. Using reference TRBV28 and TRBJ1-1 for the parts outside the CDR3, the full variable domain is DVKVTQSSRYLVKRTGEKVFLECVQDMDHENMFWYRQDPGLGLRLIYFSYDVKMKEKGDIPEGYSVSREKKERFSLILESASTNQTSMYLCAISRGMGEAFFGQGTRLTVV.

This clonotype was counted ten times or more. The rearrangement uses TRBV4-1 and TRBJ2-3; D possibly corresponds to TRBD1 (5 bases). Germline V CDR1 and CDR2: MGHRA, YSYEKL. V was pared by 1 base and J by 6 bases, with 17 bases between. The CDR3 spans 16 residues. In DNA, the CDR3 is TGCGCCAGCAGCCAAGTTCAAGGGCCAGGGTTGGATACGCAGTATTTT. Its protein is CASSQVQGPGLDTQYF.

Comment on this clonotype: This may come from a read error, since a much larger clone is one base off. In DNA form, the CDR3 reads TGTGCCAGCAGCCCACGCCGGACAGCGTTAACAGGTACGCAGTATTTT. This sequence encodes CASSPRRTALTGTQYF. J is TRBJ2-3 and V is TRBV13; the D gene is possibly TRBD1 (6 bases). The CDR3 is 16 residues long. Germline V gene sequence: CDR1 PRHDT, CDR2 FYEKMQ (reference sequence).

This clonotype occurred many times. The chain is built from TRBV6-5 and TRBJ2-2, with unresolved D. The CDR3 loop spans 14 amino acids. In germline, CDR1 is MNHEY, CDR2 SVGAGI. Trimming removed 0 bases at V and 4 bases at J, with 6 bases between. The CDR3 DNA reads TGTGCCAGCAGTTACTCGATTTCCACCGGGGAGCTGTTTTTT. Protein sequence: CASSYSISTGELFF.

There are many counts of this clonotype. The chain uses TRBV2 and TRBJ1-1; TRBD1 is a possible D gene (5 bases). CDR3 length equals 13 residues. Trimming stripped 8 bases from V and 3 bases from J, with 13 bases between. Germline values: CDR1 SNHLY, CDR2 FYNNEI. The DNA for the CDR3 is TGTGCCAGCCGGGGGGGGTTCGACACTGAAGCTTTCTTT. This gives the protein CASRGGFDTEAFF. Together with reference TRBV2 and TRBJ1-1, the CDR3 gives the full variable domain: EPEVTQTPSHQVTQMGQEVILRCVPISNHLYFYWYRQILGQKVEFLVSFYNNEISEKSEIFDDQFSVERPDGSNFTLKIRSTKLEDSAMYFCASRGGFDTEAFFGQGTRLTVV.

This clonotype was observed at least ten times. This chain uses TRBV7-6 with TRBJ2-3; D is perhaps TRBD2 (5 bases). Trimming removed 3 bases at V and 5 bases at J, with 15 bases between. This CDR3 has 15 amino acids. Germline V lookup: CDR1 SGHVS, CDR2 FNYEAQ. The CDR3 sequence is CASSLASSTGDTQYF. CDR3 in DNA: TGTGCCAGCAGCTTGGCTAGCTCGACGGGAGATACGCAGTATTTT.